This TCR beta chain was profiled in a study of blood T cell repertoires in COVID-19. For the study at large: The United States, Italy and Spain were the sources of the acute and convalescent COVID-19 samples.

Trimming shortened V by 5 bases and J by 3 bases, and 8 bases separated the two germline ends. The CDR3 spans 13 residues. Per the germline V gene, CDR1 is MNHEY and CDR2 is SMNVEV (reference sequence). Followed longitudinally, the Seattle patients had been enrolled during active infection. Data came from immunoSEQ multiplex PCR; TCRdb stores just in-frame clones and leaves some out. The table has 90,000 to 100,000 clones, 89% seen once. The genes are TRBV27 and TRBJ1-5; no definite D call. This receptor was taken from a man aged 55 to 70 with COVID-19, enrolled during active disease. The sequenced sample was peripheral blood. CDR3 region: CASSETPNQPQHF. Here the CDR3 DNA reads TGTGCCAGCAGTGAAACACCCAATCAGCCCCAGCATTTT.